A selection of T cell receptor beta chains follows, all from one sample in a study of beta chain features in type 1 diabetes. Sequencing was performed with immunoSEQ multiplex PCR; in TCRdb, only in-frame clones are kept and a portion is missing. The data hold some 900,000 clones, with 15% to 20% observed a single time. The sequenced sample consisted of naive CD4+ T cells from blood. These receptors were taken from a young woman in good health. Both conserved end residues are part of each CDR3. The order of the fields is D gene, V gene, clone size, J gene, CDR3 protein, CDR3 DNA. D genes are given only for firm matches. Rows give clone size only sometimes, using once, few, many, or a class for an expanded clone.

d_call: -; v_call: TRBV5-4; clone_size: -; j_call: TRBJ2-1; cdr3_aa: CASHSGHYNEQFF; cdr3_nt: TGTGCCAGCCATAGCGGACATTACAATGAGCAGTTCTTC
d_call: -; v_call: TRBV6-1; clone_size: -; j_call: TRBJ2-3; cdr3_aa: CASSEMTPLTDTQYF; cdr3_nt: TGTGCCAGCAGTGAAATGACCCCCCTCACAGATACGCAGTATTTT
d_call: -; v_call: TRBV2; clone_size: -; j_call: TRBJ2-1; cdr3_aa: CASSEATRTVINEQFF; cdr3_nt: TGTGCCAGCAGTGAAGCGACAAGGACAGTTATTAATGAGCAGTTCTTC
d_call: TRBD2; v_call: TRBV5-1; clone_size: few; j_call: TRBJ2-7; cdr3_aa: CASSSGTSGSSYEQYF; cdr3_nt: TGCGCCAGCAGCTCCGGGACTAGCGGTAGCTCCTACGAGCAGTACTTC
d_call: -; v_call: TRBV6-6; clone_size: few; j_call: TRBJ2-2; cdr3_aa: CASSVELGTGELFF; cdr3_nt: TGTGCCAGCAGTGTTGAGCTGGGCACCGGGGAGCTGTTTTTT
d_call: -; v_call: TRBV5-1; clone_size: -; j_call: TRBJ2-7; cdr3_aa: CASSLTEDYEQYF; cdr3_nt: TGCGCCAGCAGCTTGACGGAGGACTACGAGCAGTACTTC
d_call: TRBD2; v_call: TRBV28; clone_size: few; j_call: TRBJ2-1; cdr3_aa: CASGIAGEYNEQFF; cdr3_nt: TGTGCCAGCGGAATAGCGGGAGAGTACAATGAGCAGTTCTTC
d_call: -; v_call: TRBV29-1; clone_size: -; j_call: TRBJ2-1; cdr3_aa: CSVRSGTGAHEQFF; cdr3_nt: TGCAGCGTGCGATCGGGAACGGGAGCCCATGAGCAGTTCTTC
d_call: -; v_call: TRBV11-2; clone_size: -; j_call: TRBJ2-1; cdr3_aa: CASSLASGSYNEQFF; cdr3_nt: TGTGCCAGCAGCTTGGCCTCCGGCTCCTACAATGAGCAGTTCTTC
d_call: -; v_call: TRBV15; clone_size: -; j_call: TRBJ2-2; cdr3_aa: CATSREGTGVTGELFF; cdr3_nt: TGTGCCACCAGCAGAGAGGGAACGGGAGTCACCGGGGAGCTGTTTTTT
d_call: TRBD2; v_call: TRBV4-2; clone_size: -; j_call: TRBJ2-7; cdr3_aa: CASSRRPSGLPYEQYF; cdr3_nt: TGTGCCAGCAGCCGACGACCTAGCGGGTTACCCTACGAGCAGTACTTC
d_call: -; v_call: TRBV28; clone_size: -; j_call: TRBJ2-1; cdr3_aa: CASSFSGTWSYNEQFF; cdr3_nt: TGTGCCAGCAGTTTTTCCGGAACGTGGTCCTACAATGAGCAGTTCTTC
d_call: -; v_call: TRBV7-3; clone_size: -; j_call: TRBJ2-3; cdr3_aa: CASSFVQGHTDTQYF; cdr3_nt: TGTGCCAGCAGCTTTGTACAGGGCCACACAGATACGCAGTATTTT
d_call: TRBD2; v_call: TRBV5-4; clone_size: -; j_call: TRBJ2-5; cdr3_aa: CASSQRLAEETQYF; cdr3_nt: TGTGCCAGCAGCCAGAGACTAGCGGAAGAGACCCAGTACTTC
d_call: -; v_call: TRBV2; clone_size: -; j_call: TRBJ1-1; cdr3_aa: CASSVRGDTEAFF; cdr3_nt: TGTGCCAGCAGTGTCCGGGGGGACACTGAAGCTTTCTTT
d_call: TRBD2; v_call: TRBV9; clone_size: -; j_call: TRBJ2-1; cdr3_aa: CASSWENSGAGYNEQFF; cdr3_nt: TGTGCCAGCAGCTGGGAGAATTCAGGAGCGGGGTACAATGAGCAGTTCTTC
d_call: -; v_call: TRBV7-3; clone_size: -; j_call: TRBJ2-1; cdr3_aa: CASSLNSGTYNEQFF; cdr3_nt: TGTGCCAGCAGCTTAAATTCGGGGACCTACAATGAGCAGTTCTTC
d_call: TRBD2; v_call: TRBV6-5; clone_size: -; j_call: TRBJ2-1; cdr3_aa: CASSVAGAEQFF; cdr3_nt: TGTGCCAGCAGCGTAGCGGGAGCTGAGCAGTTCTTC
d_call: TRBD1; v_call: TRBV28; clone_size: few; j_call: TRBJ2-7; cdr3_aa: CASTLGGQFHSYEQYF; cdr3_nt: TGTGCCAGCACCCTTGGGGGACAGTTCCACTCCTACGAGCAGTACTTC
d_call: TRBD2; v_call: TRBV11-3; clone_size: -; j_call: TRBJ2-5; cdr3_aa: CASSLGLAEETQYF; cdr3_nt: TGTGCCAGCAGCTTAGGACTAGCGGAAGAGACCCAGTACTTC
d_call: TRBD2; v_call: TRBV9; clone_size: -; j_call: TRBJ2-1; cdr3_aa: CASSVIGTSGSYEQFF; cdr3_nt: TGTGCCAGCAGCGTCATCGGGACTAGCGGGAGCTATGAGCAGTTCTTC
d_call: -; v_call: TRBV7-2; clone_size: few; j_call: TRBJ2-3; cdr3_aa: CASRAGTDTQYF; cdr3_nt: TGTGCCAGCAGAGCGGGCACAGATACGCAGTATTTT
d_call: -; v_call: TRBV27; clone_size: few; j_call: TRBJ1-1; cdr3_aa: CASRGGSAEAFF; cdr3_nt: TGTGCCAGCAGAGGAGGGAGCGCTGAAGCTTTCTTT
d_call: TRBD2; v_call: TRBV27; clone_size: -; j_call: TRBJ2-7; cdr3_aa: CASGSGTSGRNEQYF; cdr3_nt: TGTGCCAGCGGCTCCGGGACTAGCGGGAGAAACGAGCAGTACTTC
d_call: -; v_call: TRBV18; clone_size: few; j_call: TRBJ2-6; cdr3_aa: CASSRTRSGANVLTF; cdr3_nt: TGTGCCAGCTCACGAACACGCTCTGGGGCCAACGTCCTGACTTTC
d_call: -; v_call: TRBV7-9; clone_size: few; j_call: TRBJ2-3; cdr3_aa: CASSLIGTDTQYF; cdr3_nt: TGTGCCAGCAGCTTAATCGGCACAGATACGCAGTATTTT
d_call: -; v_call: TRBV2; clone_size: -; j_call: TRBJ2-6; cdr3_aa: CASSVGESGANVLTF; cdr3_nt: TGTGCCAGCAGTGTAGGCGAGTCTGGGGCCAACGTCCTGACTTTC
d_call: -; v_call: TRBV6-5; clone_size: -; j_call: TRBJ2-1; cdr3_aa: CASSYSRLDDEQFF; cdr3_nt: TGTGCCAGCAGTTACTCCCGTCTAGATGATGAGCAGTTCTTC
d_call: TRBD1; v_call: TRBV19; clone_size: few; j_call: TRBJ1-1; cdr3_aa: CASSTDRATEAFF; cdr3_nt: TGTGCCAGTAGTACCGACAGGGCCACTGAAGCTTTCTTT
d_call: -; v_call: TRBV28; clone_size: -; j_call: TRBJ2-6; cdr3_aa: CASSTPGGRGTSGANVLTF; cdr3_nt: TGTGCCAGCAGTACGCCGGGGGGCAGGGGGACCTCTGGGGCCAACGTCCTGACTTTC
d_call: -; v_call: TRBV7-2; clone_size: few; j_call: TRBJ2-3; cdr3_aa: CASSLVGSFTDTQYF; cdr3_nt: TGTGCCAGCAGCTTAGTCGGGAGTTTCACAGATACGCAGTATTTT
d_call: -; v_call: TRBV29-1; clone_size: few; j_call: TRBJ2-3; cdr3_aa: CSATRITDTQYF; cdr3_nt: TGCAGCGCCACGCGGATTACAGATACGCAGTATTTT
d_call: -; v_call: TRBV4-3; clone_size: -; j_call: TRBJ1-5; cdr3_aa: CASSQDRRVPQHF; cdr3_nt: TGCGCCAGCAGCCAAGATCGCCGGGTGCCCCAGCATTTT
d_call: -; v_call: TRBV9; clone_size: -; j_call: TRBJ1-3; cdr3_aa: CASSVLGTRGGTIYF; cdr3_nt: TGTGCCAGCAGCGTACTAGGGACCCGCGGGGGCACCATATATTTT
d_call: TRBD2; v_call: TRBV18; clone_size: few; j_call: TRBJ2-7; cdr3_aa: CASSPRWGLAGAGYEQYF; cdr3_nt: TGTGCCAGCTCACCGCGGTGGGGACTAGCGGGAGCTGGTTACGAGCAGTACTTC
d_call: -; v_call: TRBV4-2; clone_size: -; j_call: TRBJ2-5; cdr3_aa: CASSPQETMGAQETQYF; cdr3_nt: TGTGCCAGCAGCCCTCAAGAAACTATGGGGGCACAAGAGACCCAGTACTTC
d_call: TRBD2; v_call: TRBV27; clone_size: few; j_call: TRBJ2-1; cdr3_aa: CASSRLGLAGANEQFF; cdr3_nt: TGTGCCAGCAGTCGTCTAGGACTAGCGGGAGCAAATGAGCAGTTCTTC
d_call: -; v_call: TRBV5-1; clone_size: -; j_call: TRBJ2-2; cdr3_aa: CASSGGPGAGELFF; cdr3_nt: TGCGCCAGCAGCGGGGGACCAGGGGCCGGGGAGCTGTTTTTT
d_call: -; v_call: TRBV7-2; clone_size: few; j_call: TRBJ2-5; cdr3_aa: CASSLREKQYF; cdr3_nt: TGTGCCAGCAGCTTACGCGAGAAGCAGTACTTC
d_call: -; v_call: TRBV6-5; clone_size: few; j_call: TRBJ2-5; cdr3_aa: CASSYGETQYF; cdr3_nt: TGTGCCAGCAGTTACGGTGAGACCCAGTACTTC
d_call: -; v_call: TRBV4-3; clone_size: few; j_call: TRBJ2-1; cdr3_aa: CASSQVPDITYNEQFF; cdr3_nt: TGCGCCAGCAGCCAAGTCCCAGACATTACCTACAATGAGCAGTTCTTC
d_call: -; v_call: TRBV4-3; clone_size: -; j_call: TRBJ2-4; cdr3_aa: CASSQTRVAAGNIQYF; cdr3_nt: TGCGCCAGCAGCCAAACCAGGGTCGCGGCAGGAAACATTCAGTACTTC
d_call: -; v_call: TRBV19; clone_size: few; j_call: TRBJ1-1; cdr3_aa: CASRDTGRSTEAFF; cdr3_nt: TGTGCCAGTAGGGACACAGGGAGGAGCACTGAAGCTTTCTTT
d_call: TRBD1; v_call: TRBV4-3; clone_size: once; j_call: TRBJ1-1; cdr3_aa: CASSQAVTTDRYTEAFF; cdr3_nt: TGCGCCAGCAGCCAAGCCGTGACGACGGACAGGTACACTGAAGCTTTCTTT
d_call: TRBD1; v_call: TRBV19; clone_size: few; j_call: TRBJ1-5; cdr3_aa: CASTRPGQHNQPQHF; cdr3_nt: TGTGCCAGTACCCGTCCGGGACAGCACAATCAGCCCCAGCATTTT
d_call: -; v_call: TRBV7-2; clone_size: few; j_call: TRBJ1-2; cdr3_aa: CASSPDGQYGYTF; cdr3_nt: TGTGCCAGCAGCCCAGACGGACAGTATGGCTACACCTTC
d_call: TRBD1; v_call: TRBV7-9; clone_size: few; j_call: TRBJ2-5; cdr3_aa: CASSTDRAFFETQYF; cdr3_nt: TGTGCCAGCAGCACCGACAGGGCGTTTTTCGAGACCCAGTACTTC
d_call: TRBD1; v_call: TRBV19; clone_size: -; j_call: TRBJ2-2; cdr3_aa: CASSEQGYTGELFF; cdr3_nt: TGTGCCAGTAGTGAACAGGGGTACACCGGGGAGCTGTTTTTT
d_call: -; v_call: TRBV6-6; clone_size: few; j_call: TRBJ2-7; cdr3_aa: CASSYTGYEQYF; cdr3_nt: TGTGCCAGCAGTTATACAGGGTACGAGCAGTACTTC
d_call: -; v_call: TRBV6-6; clone_size: -; j_call: TRBJ2-1; cdr3_aa: CASSYSSRDNEQFF; cdr3_nt: TGTGCCAGCAGTTACTCTTCTAGAGACAATGAGCAGTTCTTC
d_call: -; v_call: TRBV2; clone_size: -; j_call: TRBJ1-4; cdr3_aa: CASSGGPNEKLFF; cdr3_nt: TGTGCCAGCAGCGGGGGACCAAATGAAAAACTGTTTTTT
d_call: TRBD2; v_call: TRBV29-1; clone_size: -; j_call: TRBJ2-1; cdr3_aa: CSVSLRTSGRVNEQFF; cdr3_nt: TGCAGCGTTAGCCTAAGGACTAGCGGGAGGGTGAATGAGCAGTTCTTC
d_call: -; v_call: TRBV4-3; clone_size: -; j_call: TRBJ2-2; cdr3_aa: CASSQLSGNTGELFF; cdr3_nt: TGCGCCAGCAGCCAACTTAGCGGTAACACCGGGGAGCTGTTTTTT
d_call: TRBD1; v_call: TRBV2; clone_size: -; j_call: TRBJ1-3; cdr3_aa: CASIPDRLNSGNTIYF; cdr3_nt: TGTGCCAGCATCCCGGACAGGCTAAACTCTGGAAACACCATATATTTT
d_call: -; v_call: TRBV6-1; clone_size: few; j_call: TRBJ2-6; cdr3_aa: CASSDRYRGSAGANVLTF; cdr3_nt: TGTGCCAGCAGTGATCGGTATAGGGGGTCAGCCGGGGCCAACGTCCTGACTTTC
d_call: -; v_call: TRBV15; clone_size: few; j_call: TRBJ2-1; cdr3_aa: CATSRVQRSLRGEQFF; cdr3_nt: TGTGCCACCAGCAGAGTCCAGCGCTCCTTACGAGGCGAGCAGTTCTTC
d_call: TRBD1; v_call: TRBV5-1; clone_size: -; j_call: TRBJ2-7; cdr3_aa: CASSLQGKYEQYF; cdr3_nt: TGCGCCAGCAGCTTACAGGGGAAGTATGAGCAGTACTTC
d_call: TRBD1; v_call: TRBV28; clone_size: -; j_call: TRBJ2-7; cdr3_aa: CASSRGQGGYEQYF; cdr3_nt: TGTGCCAGCAGCCGGGGACAGGGGGGATACGAGCAGTACTTC
d_call: TRBD2; v_call: TRBV6-6; clone_size: -; j_call: TRBJ2-3; cdr3_aa: CASSLIAGSRTDTQYF; cdr3_nt: TGTGCCAGCAGTTTAATAGCGGGATCCCGCACAGATACGCAGTATTTT
d_call: -; v_call: TRBV20-1; clone_size: few; j_call: TRBJ1-5; cdr3_aa: CSVGGPAQHF; cdr3_nt: TGCAGTGTGGGAGGCCCAGCCCAGCATTTT